A single sample gave rise to the 29 T cell receptor beta chains below, sequenced in a study of blood T cells in healthy people across ages. PCR was performed a second time for roughly 7 to 11 cycles using a sample-barcoded 5' primer and a J-beta primer mix. A single record per CDR3 protein comes from TCRdb applying MiXCR to the 5' RACE reads. The sample has 790,000 or so distinct CDR3 sequences, more than 50% seen once; the top ten hold more than 25%. Sequences were obtained from blood. These receptors all come from a middle-aged man in good health.

The chain recombines TRBV7-3 with TRBJ2-1; 15 nucleotides line up with TRBD2. Unmatched junction bases numbered 8, after V lost 5 bases and J lost 3 bases. The germline CDR1 and CDR2 sequences are SGHTA and FQGTGA. The CDR3 is made up of 18 amino acids. The chain's CDR3 is CASSPGLAGGPHYNEQFF. The DNA of the CDR3 is TGTGCCAGCAGCCCCGGACTAGCGGGGGGGCCCCACTACAATGAGCAGTTCTTC.

The J gene is TRBJ1-6, the V gene TRBV20-1, with D perhaps matching TRBD1 (6 bases). The germline V gene encodes CDR1 DFQATT and CDR2 SNEGSKA (reference sequence). Trimming removed 0 bases from V and 8 bases from J, with 8 bases in between. The length of the CDR3 is 13 residues. CDR3 loop: CSARDDRYSPLHF. In DNA, the CDR3 is TGCAGTGCTAGAGATGACAGGTATTCACCCCTCCACTTT.

The V gene is TRBV20-1, the J gene TRBJ1-6, with D possibly TRBD1 on 6 matching bases. The CDR3 contains 12 residues. Germline assignment: CDR1 DFQATT and CDR2 SNEGSKA (reference sequence). The CDR3 nucleotides are TGCAGCAAGGGGGTAGGTAATTCACCCCTCCACTTT. Residues: CSKGVGNSPLHF.

The V call is TRBV4-3, the J call TRBJ2-4, with D perhaps matching TRBD2 (6 bases). This CDR3 is 20 amino acids long. V shed 0 bases and J shed 0 bases, with 21 bases lying between them. Germline V gene data show CDR1 as LGHNA and CDR2 as YSLEER. CDR3 in DNA: TGCGCCAGCAGCCAAGATTTTATGGGAGGTTTCAAACTAGCCAAAAACATTCAGTACTTC. Translation gives CASSQDFMGGFKLAKNIQYF.

This clonotype was seen once. This rearrangement joins TRBV7-8 to TRBJ1-6; TRBD1 aligns across 8 bases. The germline V gene encodes CDR1 SGHVS and CDR2 FQNEAQ. CDR3 length equals 15 residues. With 5 bases clipped from V and 10 bases from J, the junction kept 10 bases outside the gene matches. CDR3 sequence reads: CASSTARGLISPLHF. CDR3 coding DNA: TGTGCCAGCAGCACTGCCAGGGGGCTTATCTCACCCCTCCACTTT.

The rearrangement links TRBV6-1 to TRBJ2-3; unclear D gene. From germline, CDR1 is MNHNS and CDR2 SASEGT. This CDR3 is 16 amino acids long. V gave up 5 bases and J gave up 2 bases, with 17 bases separating them. The CDR3 sequence is CASSMIVEPNTDTQYF. DNA for the CDR3: TGTGCCAGCAGTATGATTGTGGAGCCCAACACAGATACGCAGTATTTT.

This chain connects TRBV7-9 to TRBJ1-2, with 7 bases lining up with TRBD1. Trimming removed 1 base from V and 4 bases from J; junction bases left unmatched: 6. The germline V gene encodes CDR1 SEHNR and CDR2 FQNEAQ (reference sequence). The CDR3 is 15 amino acids. The CDR3 DNA reads TGTGCCAGCAGCTTAGAAACAGGGGAGGTCTATGGCTACACCTTC. This gives the protein CASSLETGEVYGYTF.

The genes are TRBV28 and TRBJ2-5; D unresolved. The V end was cut by 3 bases, the J end by 5 bases, with 10 bases between. Germline V lookup: CDR1 MDHEN, CDR2 SYDVKM. The CDR3 is 13 residues long. CDR3 coding DNA: TGTGCCAGCAGTTTCGGGCCGTGGGAGACCCAGTACTTC. Its translation is CASSFGPWETQYF.

The chain combines TRBV4-3 with TRBJ1-4; D is undetermined. V lost 0 bases, J lost 4 bases, and 15 bases lay in between. The V gene's germline CDR1 is LGHNA and CDR2 YSLEER. This CDR3 spans 17 amino acids. In nucleotides, the CDR3 is TGCGCCAGCAGCCAAGAGTTCTCCGCAACAGTTAATGAAAAACTGTTTTTT. This sequence encodes CASSQEFSATVNEKLFF.

The V and J genes are TRBV5-1 and TRBJ2-5, with D possibly matching TRBD2 (6 bases). This CDR3 comprises 15 residues. V lost 4 bases and J 11 bases, leaving 24 bases between the germline ends. Germline V gene data show CDR1 as SGHRS and CDR2 as YFSETQ. The CDR3 loop reads CASSINGDFSNEQYF. The CDR3 DNA is TGCGCCAGCAGCATTAACGGGGACTTTAGCAATGAGCAGTACTTC.

This clonotype was picked up a small number of times. The CDR3 loop is CASSYAGGRETQYF. Here the CDR3 DNA reads TGTGCCAGCAGTTACGCGGGGGGGCGGGAGACCCAGTACTTC. V usage is TRBV6-6 and J usage is TRBJ2-5; 9 nucleotides align to TRBD2. V gave up 2 bases and J gave up 5 bases; unmatched junction bases: 3. Germline CDR1 MNHNY, CDR2 SVGAGI (reference sequence). CDR3 length: 14 amino acids.

This clonotype has more than one count but fewer than ten. V usage is TRBV6-5 and J usage is TRBJ2-5; 8 positions match TRBD1. V was clipped by 6 bases and J by 7 bases; unmatched bases: 13. The CDR3 is 15 amino acids. In germline, CDR1 is MNHEY, CDR2 SVGAGI. In DNA form, the CDR3 reads TGTGCCAGCAGACCTCAGGGGGCAGGGTGGGCGACCCAGTACTTC. This sequence encodes CASRPQGAGWATQYF.

Regarding this clonotype: Compared with germline, one end of the junction differs, possibly owing to a read error. The rearrangement joins TRBV7-2 to TRBJ2-7, with 8 positions matching TRBD2. The CDR3 is 16 amino acids. Germline V gene data show CDR1 as SGHTA and CDR2 as FQGNSA. CDR3 in amino acids: CACSLATSGDVYELYF. In DNA, the CDR3 is TGTGCCTGCAGCTTAGCCACTAGCGGAGACGTCTACGAGCTGTACTTC.

This rearrangement joins TRBV20-1 to TRBJ2-1; 11 nucleotides agree with TRBD2. The CDR3 is 14 amino acids. J gave up 8 bases and V 3 bases, and 6 bases lay outside the gene matches. Germline V lookup: CDR1 DFQATT, CDR2 SNEGSKA (reference sequence). The CDR3 nucleotides are TGCAGTGCTAGGGCTAGCGGGAGGCGGGATGAGCAGTTCTTC. Translation: CSARASGRRDEQFF.

V is TRBV27 and J is TRBJ1-5; TRBD1 might be the D (6 bases). The CDR3 spans 14 residues. Germline V gene lookup returns CDR1 MNHEY and CDR2 SMNVEV (reference sequence). Trimming removed 3 bases at V and 7 bases at J, with 13 bases between. CDR3 protein: CASSFSGDRQPQHF. CDR3 DNA sequence: TGTGCCAGCAGTTTTTCAGGGGATCGGCAGCCCCAGCATTTT.

V gene TRBV21-1 combines with J gene TRBJ2-1; the table gives TRBD2 as D, unverified against the DNA. The closer fit of TRBJ2-7 to the DNA end suggests the J call may be wrong. TRBV21-1 is flagged as a pseudogene. This CDR3 contains 15 residues. CDR3 loop: CASSKAPGLAYEQYF. The CDR3 DNA reads as TGTGCCAGCAGCAAAGCGCCGGGACTAGCCTACGAGCAGTACTTC.

The rearrangement joins TRBV20-1 to TRBJ2-1, with TRBD2 matching 10 bases. With V trimmed by 1 base and J by 6 bases, 12 bases remained unmatched. The V gene's germline CDR1 is DFQATT and CDR2 SNEGSKA (reference sequence). The CDR3 runs 17 residues. The CDR3: CSARGPASGRSSNEQFF. The CDR3 nucleotides read TGCAGTGCTAGAGGGCCCGCTAGCGGGAGATCTAGCAATGAGCAGTTCTTC.

The DNA of the CDR3 is TGTGCCAGCAGCGGAGGTAGCGGGAACGCAGATACGCAGTATTTT. Translation gives CASSGGSGNADTQYF. The chain joins TRBV9 to TRBJ2-3; TRBD2 matches 8 bases. Germline V gene data show CDR1 as SGDLS and CDR2 as YYNGEE. V lost 3 bases, J lost 4 bases, and 7 bases stayed unmatched. The CDR3 runs to 15 residues.

The table lists this clonotype with a few counts. The chain employs TRBV20-1 and TRBJ2-3; the match to TRBD1 covers 9 bases. CDR1 DFQATT and CDR2 SNEGSKA come from the germline V gene (reference sequence). Trimming cost V 1 base and J 6 bases; bases outside gene matches: 14. This CDR3 has 17 amino acids. The CDR3 coding sequence is TGCAGTGCTAGAGGGGGGGGACAGGGTGGTTTGTTCGATACGCAGTATTTT. It yields the protein CSARGGGQGGLFDTQYF.

This clonotype was counted only a few times. The rearrangement joins TRBV27 to TRBJ1-4; no reliable D call. V was pared by 5 bases and J by 8 bases, with 12 bases between. This CDR3 spans 13 amino acids. CDR1 and CDR2 (germline): MNHEY, SMNVEV (reference sequence). CDR3 nucleotides: TGTGCCAGCAGTGCAGCCCTGGGGGAAAAACTGTTTTTT. Translated, it gives CASSAALGEKLFF.

This chain links TRBV20-1 with TRBJ1-5, with D uncertain. CDR3 size: 13 residues. V was shortened by 0 bases and J by 6 bases, with 9 bases between the two germline ends. Germline V CDR1 and CDR2: DFQATT, SNEGSKA (reference sequence). CDR3 loop: CSARETWGQPQHF. The CDR3 DNA follows: TGCAGTGCTAGAGAAACATGGGGTCAGCCCCAGCATTTT.

Many counts were recorded for this clonotype. The chain is built from TRBV4-2 and TRBJ2-6, with D tentatively TRBD1 (6 bases). V dropped 0 bases and J dropped 2 bases, with 14 bases sitting between them. Germline CDR1 reads LGHNA; CDR2 reads YNFKEQ. The CDR3 covers 18 residues. The CDR3 is CASSQESQGMPGANVLTF. CDR3 nucleotides: TGTGCCAGCAGCCAAGAAAGTCAGGGGATGCCTGGGGCCAACGTCCTGACTTTC.

This clonotype is a singleton in its sample. The chain couples TRBV2 to TRBJ2-7; 10 bases are shared with TRBD2. Germline assignment: CDR1 SNHLY and CDR2 FYNNEI. This CDR3 has 15 amino acids. V shed 6 bases, J shed 7 bases, and the junction held 12 bases outside the gene matches. This chain's CDR3 is CASRRSSGRGGEQYF. As DNA, the CDR3 is TGTGCCAGCAGGCGATCTAGCGGGAGAGGAGGGGAGCAGTACTTC.

V is TRBV6-2 or TRBV6-3 and J is TRBJ2-1, with D hard to call. CDR3 length: 13 amino acids. From germline, CDR1 is MNHEY and CDR2 SVGEGT. With 8 bases removed from V and 2 bases from J, the gap between germline ends came to 10 bases. The CDR3 nucleotides read TGTGCCAGCGGATTTGAAGCCTACAATGAGCAGTTCTTC. Its protein is CASGFEAYNEQFF.

The J gene is TRBJ2-5, the V gene TRBV7-9; D is possibly TRBD1 (5 bases). The J call may be wrong; the DNA end is better matched by TRBJ2-7. The CDR3 is made up of 14 amino acids. Germline V gives CDR1 SEHNR, CDR2 FQNEAQ (reference sequence). In nucleotides, the CDR3 is TGTGCCAGCAGCTTAGCAGCCAGGGCCTACGAGCAGTACTTC. This gives the protein CASSLAARAYEQYF.

This clonotype occurred a few times. The rearrangement joins TRBV28 to TRBJ2-5; D perhaps matches TRBD2 (5 bases). This CDR3 contains 15 residues. The V end was cut by 2 bases, the J end by 0 bases, with 10 bases between. Germline V gives CDR1 MDHEN, CDR2 SYDVKM. The CDR3 reads CASSLPSGYQETQYF. The CDR3 DNA reads TGTGCCAGCAGTTTACCGTCGGGGTACCAAGAGACCCAGTACTTC.

The sample holds a few counts of this clonotype. The J gene is TRBJ1-6, the V gene TRBV3-1; D is unclear. This CDR3 comprises 15 residues. Deletions cut 2 bases from V and 7 bases from J, with 12 bases between. Germline V CDR1 and CDR2: LGHDT, YNNKEL (reference sequence). The CDR3 is CASSQFEGPNSPLHF. CDR3 bases: TGTGCCAGCAGCCAATTCGAAGGACCCAATTCACCCCTCCACTTT.

Many counts were recorded for this clonotype. J is TRBJ2-1 and V is TRBV12-3 or TRBV12-4, with D uncertain. The CDR3 runs to 18 residues. V was clipped by 5 bases and J by 0 bases, with 20 bases between them. For the CDR3, the DNA is TGTGCCAGCAGTCCAAGAAACATGGCCTTCGGCTCCTACAATGAGCAGTTCTTC. It specifies CASSPRNMAFGSYNEQFF.

The chain links TRBV29-1 to TRBJ2-3, with D perhaps matching TRBD1 (5 bases). Between the trimmed V and J ends, which lost 4 bases and 5 bases, there was a span of 10 bases. Germline V gene data show CDR1 as SQVTM and CDR2 as ANQGSEA. CDR3 length equals 12 residues. The DNA for the CDR3 is TGCAGCGTTGTAGGGGATGGAGATACGCAGTATTTT. Encoded protein: CSVVGDGDTQYF.